The T cell receptor (beta chain) under discussion was sequenced for a study of T cells after yellow fever vaccination. One entry per CDR3 protein, called by TCRdb with MiXCR from the 5' RACE reads. The data show a few hundred thousand distinct CDR3 sequences, less than 8.5% seen once. This CDR3 is built from 13 residues. Per germline, CDR1 SEHNR and CDR2 FQNEAQ (reference sequence). The V end lost 6 bases, the J end lost 7 bases, and 16 bases lay between the germline ends. J is TRBJ2-7 and V is TRBV7-9; weak D call: TRBD2 (7 bases). The material was CD4+ T cells sorted from PBMCs, obtained 15 days after the yellow fever booster vaccination. This TCR was sampled from a young man who received the YFV17D yellow fever vaccine. This CDR3 reads CASRTGTGGEQYF. The CDR3 DNA reads TGTGCCAGCAGAACAGGGACGGGGGGAGAGCAGTACTTC.